This TCR beta chain was recorded in a study of blood T cell repertoires in COVID-19. In the study overall: Sites in the United States, Italy and Spain provided acute and convalescent COVID-19 samples.

CDR3 length equals 18 residues. V lost 2 bases to trimming and J lost 4 bases; unmatched junction nucleotides: 13. Germline assignment: CDR1 SGHTA and CDR2 FQGNSA. Authors' analysis steps: Reference gene primer amplification yielded estimated nucleated cell counts. Some clones are missing from TCRdb's copy, which holds only in-frame ones; the method was immunoSEQ multiplex PCR. The DNA gave D and trimming, while V, J and clone size come from that table. Of over 120,000 clones listed, around 82% were seen once; the top ten hold approximately 3.8%. The clonotype originates from a woman aged 55-70 years with acute or convalescent COVID-19. V is TRBV7-2 and J is TRBJ2-3, with TRBD2 matching 9 bases. The sequenced material came from peripheral blood. In DNA, the CDR3 is TGTGCCAGCAGCTTAAGGGGCACAGCGGGAGGAGGGTCAGATACGCAGTATTTT. Protein sequence: CASSLRGTAGGGSDTQYF. The whole variable domain, remainder taken from reference TRBV7-2 and TRBJ2-3, is GAGVSQSPSNKVTEKGKDVELRCDPISGHTALYWYRQSLGQGLEFLIYFQGNSAPDKSGLPSDRFSAERTGGSVSTLTIQRTQQEDSAVYLCASSLRGTAGGGSDTQYFGPGTRLTVL.